This paragraph reports one T cell receptor (beta chain). Its target antigen remains unknown. The sample holds no much larger clone one base away, and base qualities are not on file. Genomic DNA served as template for TCR beta VDJ combination and CDR3 sequence profiling. An Illumina HiSeq 2000 was used for TCR repertoire sequencing. Processing in the source paper ran as follows. TRBV/TRBJ rearrangement plots, CDR3 size and DJ length profiles, and Simpson's diversity index were used to evaluate the repertoires. The most abundant DNA sequence in the deep sequencing data was defined as the immunodominant clone. CDR3 amino acid sequences were checked for sharing between subjects and were compared against published repertoires and the VDJdb database. Using fastp trimming at Q25 and MiXCR clonotype assembly, TCRdb reanalyzed the public sequencing data and kept in-frame beta chains. Identical CDR3 proteins give one entry, which carries the most common genes and DNA. These V and J calls derive from TCRdb rather than the authors' analysis. For this sample the table gives about 190,000 distinct CDR3 sequences, of which about 53% were detected only once. Roughly 15% of the sample goes to the ten largest clones.

For CDR1 and CDR2, the germline V gene lists SGHTA and FQGNSA. V is clipped by 3 bases and J by 3 bases, and the sequence between their germline boundaries is 5 bases long. Taken from cysteine to phenylalanine, the CDR3 has 12 residues. This entry keeps only the CDR3 DNA: 36 bases, framed from base 1. In this study, sorted CD4+ and CD8+ T cells from the blood of healthy subjects and of severe aplastic anemia patients had their TCR repertoires deep-sequenced. Ficoll-Paque density gradient centrifugation was used to isolate peripheral blood mononuclear cells. Before DNA extraction, CD4+ and CD8+ T cells were sorted with FACS or magnetic beads. This specimen comes from a study of CD8+CD57+ T cells in acquired aplastic anemia (dated 2018 in TCRdb). Describing the broader study: On average, sorted CD4+ and CD8+ cells yielded around 3.5 ug of extracted DNA, with a range of 0.2 to 27.4 ug. For healthy donor samples, the average read count was around 10 million for CD4+ cells and approximately 12 million for CD8+ cells. Overall study outcomes, separate from this receptor: No significant difference in CD8+ Simpson's diversity was found between patients and healthy controls (P=0.060). Although 25 to 30 CD8+ CDR3 sequences were shared by patients and controls, these sequences appeared highly expressed in patients and within the immunodominant clones of patients.

Recombination joined TRBV7-2 with TRBJ2-5; no D gene call is confident. The TCR originated in a human donor in good health, serving as a control. The sample was sorted CD4+, CD8+, or CD8+CD57+ T cells (not recorded which) from PBMCs. The CDR3 here reads CASSFVEETQYF. The bases are TGTGCCAGCAGCTTCGTCGAAGAGACCCAGTACTTC. Beyond the CDR3, the reference TRBV7-2 and TRBJ2-5 genes provide the residues; the full variable domain reads: GAGVSQSPSNKVTEKGKDVELRCDPISGHTALYWYRQSLGQGLEFLIYFQGNSAPDKSGLPSDRFSAERTGGSVSTLTIQRTQQEDSAVYLCASSFVEETQYFGPGTRLLVL.